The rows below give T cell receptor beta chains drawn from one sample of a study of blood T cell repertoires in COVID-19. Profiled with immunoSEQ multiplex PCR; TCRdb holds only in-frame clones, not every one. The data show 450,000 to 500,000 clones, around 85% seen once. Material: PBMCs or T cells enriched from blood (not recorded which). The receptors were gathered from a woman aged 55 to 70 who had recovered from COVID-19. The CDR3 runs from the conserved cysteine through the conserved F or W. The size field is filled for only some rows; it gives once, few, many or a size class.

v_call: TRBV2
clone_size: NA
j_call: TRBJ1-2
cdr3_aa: CASSPGSGQGYGYTF

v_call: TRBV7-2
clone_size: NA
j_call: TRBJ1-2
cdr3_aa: CASSLGGTGYSNYGYTF

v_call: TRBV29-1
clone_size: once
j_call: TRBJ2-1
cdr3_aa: CSVAQGVGGEQFF

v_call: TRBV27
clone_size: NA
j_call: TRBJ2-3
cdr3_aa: CASSADRGADTQYF

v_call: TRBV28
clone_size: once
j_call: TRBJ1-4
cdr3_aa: CASSLVQGNEKLFF

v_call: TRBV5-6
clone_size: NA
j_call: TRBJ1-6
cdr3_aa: CASSLSQGYNSPLHF

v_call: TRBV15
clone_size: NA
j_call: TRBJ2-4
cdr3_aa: CATSRDSGVAKNIQYF

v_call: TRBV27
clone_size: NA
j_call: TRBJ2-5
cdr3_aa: CASSSLAGARIETQYF

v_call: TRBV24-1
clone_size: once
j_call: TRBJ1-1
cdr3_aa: CATSDYGEAFF

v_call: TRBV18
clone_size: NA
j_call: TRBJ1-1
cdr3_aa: CASSLDSNTEAFF

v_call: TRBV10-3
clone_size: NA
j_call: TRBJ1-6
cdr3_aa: CAISESTDSNSPLHF

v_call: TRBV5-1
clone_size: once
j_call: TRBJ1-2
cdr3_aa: CASSLAGGGYGYTF

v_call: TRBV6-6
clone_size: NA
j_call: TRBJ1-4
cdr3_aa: CASSYGGNNEKLFF

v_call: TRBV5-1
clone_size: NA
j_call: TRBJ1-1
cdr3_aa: CASSGAGVEAFF

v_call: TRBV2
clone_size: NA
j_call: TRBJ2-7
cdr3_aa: CASSDVRLVHEQYF

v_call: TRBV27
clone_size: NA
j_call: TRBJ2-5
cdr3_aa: CASSRTGTVGETQYF

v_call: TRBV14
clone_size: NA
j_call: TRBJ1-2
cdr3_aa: CASSPRGQGVLNYGYTF

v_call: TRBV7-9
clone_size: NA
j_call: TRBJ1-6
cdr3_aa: CASSSLQGVNSPLHF

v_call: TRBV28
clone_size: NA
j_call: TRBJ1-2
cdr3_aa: CASTRGGLNYGYTF

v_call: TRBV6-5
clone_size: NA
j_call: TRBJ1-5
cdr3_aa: CASSYIRGQPQHF

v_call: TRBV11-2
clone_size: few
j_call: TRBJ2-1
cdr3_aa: CASTSTGISYNEQFF

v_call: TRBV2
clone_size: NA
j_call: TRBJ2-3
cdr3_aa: CASSEPGGSTDTQYF

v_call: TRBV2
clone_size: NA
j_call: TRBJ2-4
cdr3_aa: CASNLDRDQNIQYF

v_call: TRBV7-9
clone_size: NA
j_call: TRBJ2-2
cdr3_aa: CASSRRSGELFF

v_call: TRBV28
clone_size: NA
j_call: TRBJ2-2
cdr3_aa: CASSGRGRTGELFF

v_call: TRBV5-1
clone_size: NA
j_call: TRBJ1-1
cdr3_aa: CASQTGGNTEAFF

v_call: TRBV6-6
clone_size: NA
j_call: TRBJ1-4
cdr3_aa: CASSYGAGVEKLFF

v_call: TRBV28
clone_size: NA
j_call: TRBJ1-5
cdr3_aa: CASSLDGNSNQPQHF

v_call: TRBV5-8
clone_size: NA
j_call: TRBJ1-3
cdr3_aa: CASSLGSTTGNTIYF

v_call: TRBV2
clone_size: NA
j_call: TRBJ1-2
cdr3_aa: CASSGGERGYTF

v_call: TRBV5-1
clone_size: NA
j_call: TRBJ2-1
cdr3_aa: CATSKGGGGVYNEQFF

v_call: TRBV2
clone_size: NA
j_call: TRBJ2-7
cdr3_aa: CASRGTGAYEQYF

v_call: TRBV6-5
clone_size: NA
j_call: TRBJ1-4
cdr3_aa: CASRNGASNEKLFF